One T cell receptor beta chain is described in this entry. This clonotype was recorded at least ten times. What antigen it recognizes has not been identified. The input lacks base qualities; no much larger clone sits a single base away. The data derive from a study of molecular identifiers for immune sequencing clone quantification (dated 2018 in TCRdb). General notes on the study: For a replicate experiment, RNA from approximately 20,000 or 100,000 naive CD8 T cells was divided into five aliquots, and four of the five aliquots were sequenced. The study was a methods study using CD8 T cells to benchmark molecular-identifier clustering-based TCR repertoire sequencing (MIDCIRS) and TCR RNA copy counting.

What the study reported, not specific to this receptor: When barcode sub-clustering was left out, chimeric consensus sequences inflated TCR diversity, with chimeras reaching as high as 47%. Identical TCR molecules sharing a barcode could cause highly expanded clone sizes to be underestimated. Clones above 20 RNA copies held over 97% of molecules in CMV-specific effector cells but under 1% in naive cells. Spiked-in Jurkat TCR RNA (around 9 copies' worth), which is not part of the donor repertoire, was contained in the naive libraries. A single cell's worth of spiked-in Jurkat TCR RNA was reported detectable even among 750,000 to 1,000,000 naive CD8 T cells. Approximately 3 recovered TCR RNA copies per cell were obtained by modeling, versus about 9 by digital PCR, implying a capture efficiency of about 30%.

Libraries of naive CD8 T cells were generated from about 21,000 to 970,000 sorted cells, with 10%, 30% or 50% of the purified RNA used. On a BD FACSAria II, naive CD8 T cells were FACS-sorted as CD8+CD4-CCR7+CD45RA+ and collected into RLT Plus buffer. To test detection sensitivity, Jurkat RNA equivalent to approximately ten TCR copies was spiked into samples of roughly 18,000-1,000,000 naive CD8 T cells. CD8 T cells were enriched using RosetteSep CD8+ T Cell Enrichment Cocktail and Ficoll-Paque, and the enriched cells then underwent ACK red cell lysis. The library was obtained by PCR. Sequencing used an Illumina HiSeq 4000. Bulk TCR libraries were generated as previously described, with the TCR primers listed in Table S5 used. Total RNA was purified with the Qiagen AllPrep DNA/RNA kit. Before any analysis, reads coming from multiple sequencing runs of the same library were combined into one pool. The paper's processing steps were these. Reads were retained only if an exact TCR constant sequence was present, and the retained reads were trimmed to 150 nt and grouped according to their 12-nt molecular barcodes. Reads inside each barcode group were sub-clustered using a 15% Levenshtein threshold, and a quality-weighted consensus sequence was constructed for each RNA molecule. Non-functional sequences were removed, as were lower-count sequences one edit away from another. Based on a fit of two negative binomial distributions, barcode sub-clusters having less than 20% of the maximum read count were discarded. TCRdb trimmed the raw reads at Q25, called clones with MiXCR and kept productive beta chains. Merged by CDR3 protein, the rows form single entries marked with the most common genes and DNA. For this entry, the V and J calls and clone size follow TCRdb and not the study's own pipeline. A total of about 65,000 distinct CDR3 sequences appear in this sample, less than 20% of them only once. The ten top clones hold 1.4% to 1.5% of the sample.

The sequenced sample consisted of naive CD8+ T cells from blood, with Jurkat cell RNA spiked in. The meaning of the sample's cell subset or site label: FACS-sorted CD8+CD4-CCR7+CD45RA+ naive T cells. This TCR derives from a human donor in good health. Some libraries in this study had Jurkat cell RNA spiked in.

The CDR3 protein is CASSQEITTGSVGDTQYF. At the DNA level, the sequence is TGCGCCAGCAGCCAAGAAATTACGACAGGGTCGGTTGGAGATACGCAGTATTTT. The chain is assembled from TRBV4-1 and TRBJ2-3, with TRBD1 identical over 7 junction bases. From V the trimming removes 0 bases and from J it removes 5 bases, while the gene matches leave 14 bases of the junction unaccounted for. The germline V gene gives CDR1 as MGHRA and CDR2 as YSYEKL. From the cysteine up to the phenylalanine, the CDR3 has a length of 18 residues. The CDR3 DNA has 54 bases and is translated from base 1.